This T cell receptor beta chain was identified during a study of cytomegalovirus exposure and HLA in healthy donors. At the level of the study: The 110 or so validation repertoires were produced on the same platform as the 700 or so repertoires of the first cohort. This was reported in a later analysis.

V shed 1 base and J shed 3 bases, with 13 bases lying between them. The CDR3 sequence is 15 residues long. Germline loops: CDR1 MGHRA, CDR2 YSYEKL. Study findings and constraints: As was reported, the classifier diagnosed cytomegalovirus status with high specificity and sensitivity.

Details on this clone: Its antigen is as yet unknown.

Libraries were prepared by immunoSEQ multiplex PCR; TCRdb keeps only in-frame clonotypes and omits some of them. The sample includes under 150,000 clones, about 87% of them seen just once. Sequenced input: PBMCs. The clonotype was recovered from a man aged 18 to 35 in good health and CMV-seropositive. The rearrangement links TRBV4-1 to TRBJ2-7; TRBD2 might be the D (6 bases). The CDR3 DNA follows: TGCGCCAGCAGCCAAGTCTCTAGCGAGAACTACGAGCAGTACTTC. Amino acid sequence: CASSQVSSENYEQYF.